This TCR beta chain came from a study of blood T cell repertoires in COVID-19. Study details: Researchers got acute and convalescent COVID-19 samples from the United States, Italy and Spain. The cDNA or gDNA used as material had been derived from T cells, B-cell-depleted T cells, or PBMCs.

In the authors' methods: Amplification of reference gene primers provided the estimated nucleated cell counts. Profiled with immunoSEQ multiplex PCR; TCRdb holds only in-frame clones, not every one. The DNA gave D and trimming, while V, J and clone size come from that table. The data contain about 320,000 clones, about 84% of them seen just once; the ten biggest clones take up around 1.5%. The specimen was peripheral blood. This clonotype originated in a woman in her fifties or sixties with acute or convalescent COVID-19.

CDR3 region: CASSYNRNTEAFF. The CDR3 DNA reads as TGTGCCAGCAGTTACAACAGAAACACTGAAGCTTTCTTT. V is TRBV6-5 and J is TRBJ1-1; D gene ambiguous. V was clipped by 2 bases and J by 2 bases, with 6 bases between them. CDR1 and CDR2 from the germline V gene are MNHEY and SVGAGI. This CDR3 has 13 residues.